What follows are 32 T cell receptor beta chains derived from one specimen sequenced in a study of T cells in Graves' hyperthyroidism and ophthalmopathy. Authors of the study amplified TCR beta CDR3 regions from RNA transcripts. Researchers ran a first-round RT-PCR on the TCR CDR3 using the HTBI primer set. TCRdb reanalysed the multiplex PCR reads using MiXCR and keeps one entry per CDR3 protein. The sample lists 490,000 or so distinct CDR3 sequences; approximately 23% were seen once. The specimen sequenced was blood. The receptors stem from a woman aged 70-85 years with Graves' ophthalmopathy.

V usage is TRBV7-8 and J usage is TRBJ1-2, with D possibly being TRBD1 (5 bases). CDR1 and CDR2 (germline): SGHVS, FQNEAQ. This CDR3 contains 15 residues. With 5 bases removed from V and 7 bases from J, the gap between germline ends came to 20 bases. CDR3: CASSLPGGDYSGYTF. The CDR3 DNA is TGTGCCAGCAGCCTACCGGGGGGGGACTATAGTGGCTACACCTTC. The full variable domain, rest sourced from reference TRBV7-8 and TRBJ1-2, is GAGVSQSPRYKVAKRGQDVALRCDPISGHVSLFWYQQALGQGPEFLTYFQNEAQLDKSGLPSDRFFAERPEGSVSTLKIQRTQQEDSAVYLCASSLPGGDYSGYTFGSGTRLTVV.

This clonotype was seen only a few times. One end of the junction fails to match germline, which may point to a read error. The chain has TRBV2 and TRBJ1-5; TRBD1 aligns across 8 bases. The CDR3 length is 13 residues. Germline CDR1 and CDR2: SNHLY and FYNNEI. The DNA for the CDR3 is TGTGCCAGCAGGGACAGGGAGGGCCAGCCTCAGCATTTT. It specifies CASRDREGQPQHF.

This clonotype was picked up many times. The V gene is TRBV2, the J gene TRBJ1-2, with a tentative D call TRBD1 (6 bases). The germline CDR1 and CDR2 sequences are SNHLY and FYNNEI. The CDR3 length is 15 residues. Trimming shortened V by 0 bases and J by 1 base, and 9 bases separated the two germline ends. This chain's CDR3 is CASSEAAGVNYGYTF. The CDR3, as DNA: TGTGCCAGCAGTGAAGCGGCAGGGGTTAACTATGGCTACACCTTC.

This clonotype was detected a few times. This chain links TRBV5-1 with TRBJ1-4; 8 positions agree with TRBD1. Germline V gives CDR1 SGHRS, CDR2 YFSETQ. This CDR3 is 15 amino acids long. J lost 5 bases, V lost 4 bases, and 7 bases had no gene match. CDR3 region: CASSVDRGQNEKLFF. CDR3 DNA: TGCGCCAGCAGCGTTGACAGGGGCCAGAATGAAAAACTGTTTTTT.

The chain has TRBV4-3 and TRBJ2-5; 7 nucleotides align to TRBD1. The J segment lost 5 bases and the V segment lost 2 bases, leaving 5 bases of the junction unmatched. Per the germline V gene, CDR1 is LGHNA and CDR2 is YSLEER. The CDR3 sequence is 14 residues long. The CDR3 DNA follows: TGCGCCAGCAGCCAACGGGGCAGGGGGGAGACCCAGTACTTC. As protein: CASSQRGRGETQYF.

This CDR3 reads CASSPGGAGANVLTF. CDR3 nucleotides: TGTGCCAGCAGCCCAGGGGGCGCTGGGGCCAACGTCCTGACTTTC. The J gene is TRBJ2-6, the V gene TRBV6-1, with 8 positions matching TRBD1. CDR3 size: 15 residues. V lost 6 bases to trimming and J lost 2 bases; unmatched junction nucleotides: 3. Germline assignment: CDR1 MNHNS and CDR2 SASEGT.

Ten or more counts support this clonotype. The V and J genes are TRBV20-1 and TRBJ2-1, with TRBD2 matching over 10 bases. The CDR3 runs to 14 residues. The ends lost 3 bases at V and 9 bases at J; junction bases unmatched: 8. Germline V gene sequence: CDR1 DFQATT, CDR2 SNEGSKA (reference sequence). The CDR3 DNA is TGCAGTGCTAGTTTCCCTAGCGGGAGAGGTGAGCAGTTCTTC. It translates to CSASFPSGRGEQFF.

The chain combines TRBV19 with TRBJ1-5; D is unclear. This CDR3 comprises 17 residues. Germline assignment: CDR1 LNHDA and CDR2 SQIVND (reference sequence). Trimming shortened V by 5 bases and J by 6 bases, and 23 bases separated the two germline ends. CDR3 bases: TGTGCCAGTAGTCTAGGAAGATGGGCGTCTTCTCGTCAGCCCCAGCATTTT. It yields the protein CASSLGRWASSRQPQHF. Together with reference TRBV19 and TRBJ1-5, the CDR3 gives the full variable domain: DGGITQSPKYLFRKEGQNVTLSCEQNLNHDAMYWYRQDPGQGLRLIYYSQIVNDFQKGDIAEGYSVSREKKESFPLTVTSAQKNPTAFYLCASSLGRWASSRQPQHFGDGTRLSIL.

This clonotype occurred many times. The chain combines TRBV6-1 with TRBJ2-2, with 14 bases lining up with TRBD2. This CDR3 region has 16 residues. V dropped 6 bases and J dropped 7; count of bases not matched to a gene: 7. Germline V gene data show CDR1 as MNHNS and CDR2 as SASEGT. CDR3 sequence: CASSMTSGRGIGELFF. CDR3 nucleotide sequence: TGTGCCAGCAGCATGACTAGCGGGAGGGGAATCGGGGAGCTGTTTTTT.

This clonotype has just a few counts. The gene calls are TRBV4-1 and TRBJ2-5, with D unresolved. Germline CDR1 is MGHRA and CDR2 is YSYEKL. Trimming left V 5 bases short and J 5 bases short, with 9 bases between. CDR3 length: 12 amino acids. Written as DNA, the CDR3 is TGCGCCAGCAGCTCCTCATCTGAGACCCAGTACTTC. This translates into CASSSSSETQYF.

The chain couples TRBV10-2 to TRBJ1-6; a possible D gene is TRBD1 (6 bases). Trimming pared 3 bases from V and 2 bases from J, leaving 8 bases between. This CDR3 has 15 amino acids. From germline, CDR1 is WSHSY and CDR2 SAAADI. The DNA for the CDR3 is TGCGCCAGCAGTGATCAGGGGCCCTATAATTCACCCCTCCACTTT. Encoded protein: CASSDQGPYNSPLHF.

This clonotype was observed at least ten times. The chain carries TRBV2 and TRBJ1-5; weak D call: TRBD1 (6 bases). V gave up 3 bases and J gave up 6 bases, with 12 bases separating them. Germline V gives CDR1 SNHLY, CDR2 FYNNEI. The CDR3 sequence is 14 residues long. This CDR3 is CASSEGNRVQPQHF. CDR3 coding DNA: TGTGCCAGCAGTGAGGGCAACAGGGTTCAGCCCCAGCATTTT.

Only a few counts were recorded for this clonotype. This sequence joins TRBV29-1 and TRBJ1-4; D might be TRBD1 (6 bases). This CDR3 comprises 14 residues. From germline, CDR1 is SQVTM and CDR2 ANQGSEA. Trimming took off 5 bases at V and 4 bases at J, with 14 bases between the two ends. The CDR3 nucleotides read TGCAGCGTTAAAACCGGGACAAGTAATGAAAAACTGTTTTTT. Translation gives CSVKTGTSNEKLFF.

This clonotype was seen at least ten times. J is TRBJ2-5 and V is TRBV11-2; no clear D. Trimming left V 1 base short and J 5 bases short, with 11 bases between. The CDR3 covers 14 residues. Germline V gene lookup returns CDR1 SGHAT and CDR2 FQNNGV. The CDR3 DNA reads TGTGCCAGCAGCTTAGGACGGTTGGGGGAGACCCAGTACTTC. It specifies CASSLGRLGETQYF.

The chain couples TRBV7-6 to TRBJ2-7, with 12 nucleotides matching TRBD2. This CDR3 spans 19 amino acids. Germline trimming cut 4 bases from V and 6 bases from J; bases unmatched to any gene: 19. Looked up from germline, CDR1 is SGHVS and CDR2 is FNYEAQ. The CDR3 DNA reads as TGTGCCAGCAGCTCCGAGATCCGGAGGGCTAGCGGGAGGGTTTCCGAGCAGTACTTC. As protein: CASSSEIRRASGRVSEQYF.

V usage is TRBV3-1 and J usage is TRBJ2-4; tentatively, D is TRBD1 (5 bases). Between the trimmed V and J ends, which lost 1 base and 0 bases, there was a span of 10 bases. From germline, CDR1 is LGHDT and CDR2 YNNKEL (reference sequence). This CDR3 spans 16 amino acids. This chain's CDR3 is CASSQGTSLAKNIQYF. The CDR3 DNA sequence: TGTGCCAGCAGCCAAGGGACATCGCTAGCCAAAAACATTCAGTACTTC.

CDR3 protein: CASSRDMGSLYEQYF. CDR3 nucleotide sequence: TGTGCCAGCAGTCGAGACATGGGGTCCCTCTACGAGCAGTACTTC. The chain uses TRBV5-5 and TRBJ2-7; D call uncertain. CDR3 length equals 15 residues. V lost 5 bases to trimming and J lost 3 bases, with 18 bases between them. CDR1 is SGHKS, CDR2 YYEKEE, per germline (reference sequence).

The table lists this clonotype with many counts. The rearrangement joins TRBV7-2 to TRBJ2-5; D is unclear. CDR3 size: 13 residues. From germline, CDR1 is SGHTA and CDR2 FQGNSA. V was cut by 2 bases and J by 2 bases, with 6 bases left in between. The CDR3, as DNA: TGTGCCAGCAGCTTATGGCGACAAGAGACCCAGTACTTC. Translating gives CASSLWRQETQYF. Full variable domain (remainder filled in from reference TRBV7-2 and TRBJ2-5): GAGVSQSPSNKVTEKGKDVELRCDPISGHTALYWYRQSLGQGLEFLIYFQGNSAPDKSGLPSDRFSAERTGGSVSTLTIQRTQQEDSAVYLCASSLWRQETQYFGPGTRLLVL.

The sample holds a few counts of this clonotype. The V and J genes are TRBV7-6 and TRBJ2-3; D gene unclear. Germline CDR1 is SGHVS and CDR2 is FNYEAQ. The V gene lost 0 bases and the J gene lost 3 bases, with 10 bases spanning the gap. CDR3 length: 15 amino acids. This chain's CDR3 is CASSLARSPTDTQYF. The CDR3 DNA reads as TGTGCCAGCAGCTTAGCGAGGAGCCCGACAGATACGCAGTATTTT.

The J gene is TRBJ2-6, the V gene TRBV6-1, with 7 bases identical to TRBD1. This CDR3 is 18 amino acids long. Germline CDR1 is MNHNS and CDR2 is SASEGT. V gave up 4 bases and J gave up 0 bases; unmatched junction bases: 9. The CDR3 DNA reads TGTGCCAGCAGTGGTCCCCGGGACAGAATCTCTGGGGCCAACGTCCTGACTTTC. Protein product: CASSGPRDRISGANVLTF.

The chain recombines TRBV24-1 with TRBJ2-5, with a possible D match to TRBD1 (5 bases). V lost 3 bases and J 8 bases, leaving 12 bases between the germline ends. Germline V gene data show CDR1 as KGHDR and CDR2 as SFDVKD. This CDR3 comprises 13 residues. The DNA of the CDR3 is TGTGCCACCAGTGATGCGGTAGGGGATACCCAGTACTTC. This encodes CATSDAVGDTQYF.

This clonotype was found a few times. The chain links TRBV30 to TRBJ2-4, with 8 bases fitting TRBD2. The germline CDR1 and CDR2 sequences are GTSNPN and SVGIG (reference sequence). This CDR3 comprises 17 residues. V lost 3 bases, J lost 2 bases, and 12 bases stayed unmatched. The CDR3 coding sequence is TGTGCCTGGAGCGACAACGGGGCGGGAGGACCCAAAAACATTCAGTACTTC. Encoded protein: CAWSDNGAGGPKNIQYF. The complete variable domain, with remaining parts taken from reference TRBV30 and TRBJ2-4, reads SQTIHQWPATLVQPVGSPLSLECTVEGTSNPNLYWYRQAAGRGLQLLFYSVGIGQISSEVPQNLSASRPQDRQFILSSKKLLLSDSGFYLCAWSDNGAGGPKNIQYFGAGTRLSVL.

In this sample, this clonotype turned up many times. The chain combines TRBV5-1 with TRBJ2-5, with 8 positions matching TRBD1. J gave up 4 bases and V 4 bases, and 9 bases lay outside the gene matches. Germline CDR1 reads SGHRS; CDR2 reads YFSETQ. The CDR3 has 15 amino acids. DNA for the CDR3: TGCGCCAGCAGCCCTCTTGGACAGGGACGAGAGACCCAGTACTTC. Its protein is CASSPLGQGRETQYF.

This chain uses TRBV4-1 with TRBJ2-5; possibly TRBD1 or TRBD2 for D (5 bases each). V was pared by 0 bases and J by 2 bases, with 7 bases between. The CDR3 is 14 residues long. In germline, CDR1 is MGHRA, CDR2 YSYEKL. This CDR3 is CASSQEGVQETQYF. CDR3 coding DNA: TGCGCCAGCAGCCAAGAGGGGGTACAAGAGACCCAGTACTTC.

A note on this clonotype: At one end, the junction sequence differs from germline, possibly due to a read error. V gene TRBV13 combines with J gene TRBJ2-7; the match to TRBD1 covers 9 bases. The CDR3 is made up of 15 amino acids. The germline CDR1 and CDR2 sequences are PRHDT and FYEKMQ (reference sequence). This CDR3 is CASSQGQGNAYEQYF. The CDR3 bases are TGCGCCAGCAGCCAAGGACAGGGGAACGCCTACGAGCAGTACTTC. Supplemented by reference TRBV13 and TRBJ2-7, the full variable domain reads AAGVIQSPRHLIKEKRETATLKCYPIPRHDTVYWYQQGPGQDPQFLISFYEKMQSDKGSIPDRFSAQQFSDYHSELNMSSLELGDSALYFCASSQGQGNAYEQYFGPGTRLTVT.

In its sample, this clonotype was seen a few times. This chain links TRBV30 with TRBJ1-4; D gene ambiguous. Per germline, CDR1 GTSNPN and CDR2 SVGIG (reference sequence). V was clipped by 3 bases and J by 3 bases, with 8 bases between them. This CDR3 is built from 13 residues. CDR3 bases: TGTGCCTGGAGGAAAAGGGCTAATGAAAAACTGTTTTTT. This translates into CAWRKRANEKLFF.

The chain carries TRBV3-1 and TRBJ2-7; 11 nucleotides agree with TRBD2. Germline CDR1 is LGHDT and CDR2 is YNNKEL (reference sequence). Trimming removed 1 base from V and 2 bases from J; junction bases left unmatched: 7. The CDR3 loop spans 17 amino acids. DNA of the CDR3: TGTGCCAGCAGCCAAGTCCTGCTAGCGGGAGGAACCTACGAGCAGTACTTC. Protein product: CASSQVLLAGGTYEQYF.

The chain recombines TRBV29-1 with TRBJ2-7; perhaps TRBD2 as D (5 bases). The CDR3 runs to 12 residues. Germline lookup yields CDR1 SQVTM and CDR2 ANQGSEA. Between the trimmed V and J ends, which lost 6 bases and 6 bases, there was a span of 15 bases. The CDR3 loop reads CSVRVPPLEQYF. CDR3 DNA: TGCAGCGTGCGGGTCCCCCCTCTCGAGCAGTACTTC.

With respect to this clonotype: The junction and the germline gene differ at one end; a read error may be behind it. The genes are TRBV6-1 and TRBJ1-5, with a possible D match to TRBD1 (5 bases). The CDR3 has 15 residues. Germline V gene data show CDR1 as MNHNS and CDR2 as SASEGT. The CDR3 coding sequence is TGTGCCGGCAGTGAGGGGTTTCAATACAATCAGCCCCAGCATTTT. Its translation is CAGSEGFQYNQPQHF.

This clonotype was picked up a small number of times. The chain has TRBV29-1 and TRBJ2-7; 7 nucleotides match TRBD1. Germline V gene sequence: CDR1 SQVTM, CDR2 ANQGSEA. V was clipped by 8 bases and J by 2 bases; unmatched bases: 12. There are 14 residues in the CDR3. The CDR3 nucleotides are TGCAGCATTAGGCTCCGGGACAGACCCTACGAGCAGTACTTC. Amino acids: CSIRLRDRPYEQYF.

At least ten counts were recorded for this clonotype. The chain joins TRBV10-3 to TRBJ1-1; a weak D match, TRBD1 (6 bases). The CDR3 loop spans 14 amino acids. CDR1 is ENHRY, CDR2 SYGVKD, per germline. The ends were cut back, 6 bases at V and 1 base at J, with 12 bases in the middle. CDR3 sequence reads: CAIRISGQNTEAFF. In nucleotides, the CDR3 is TGTGCCATCAGAATCTCGGGACAGAACACTGAAGCTTTCTTT.

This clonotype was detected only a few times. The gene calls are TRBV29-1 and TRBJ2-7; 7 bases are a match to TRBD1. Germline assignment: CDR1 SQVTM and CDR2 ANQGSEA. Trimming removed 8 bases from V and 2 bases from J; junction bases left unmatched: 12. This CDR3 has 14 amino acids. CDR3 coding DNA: TGCAGCATTTTACCGGGACAGTCTCCCTACGAGCAGTACTTC. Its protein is CSILPGQSPYEQYF.